This is a list of T cell receptor beta chains from one sample in a study of T cells in localized non-small cell lung cancer. Method: immunoSEQ multiplex PCR; TCRdb's copy keeps in-frame clones and lacks some. The data show 70,000 to 95,000 clones, with around 90% seen just once and about 4% held by the top ten. The source material was PBMCs, sampled before any cancer treatment. The receptors originated from a woman between 40 and 69 years old with stage II squamous cell lung carcinoma. The CDR3 runs from the conserved cysteine through the conserved F or W. The D gene is left open where the match is weak. Only part of the rows carry a size: once, few, many, or a class if the clone is expanded.

CDR3aa: CASSHLESGTGELFF; CDR3nt: TGTGCCAGCAGCCATTTAGAGAGTGGGACCGGGGAGCTGTTTTTT; d_gene: NA; v_gene: TRBV7-7; abundance: once; len: 15; j_gene: TRBJ2-2
CDR3aa: CASSLGGQLSNQPQHF; CDR3nt: TGTGCCAGCAGTTTGGGGGGACAGCTTAGCAATCAGCCCCAGCATTTT; d_gene: TRBD1; v_gene: TRBV28; abundance: few; len: 16; j_gene: TRBJ1-5
CDR3aa: CASSLAQETQYF; CDR3nt: TGTGCCAGCAGCTTGGCCCAAGAGACCCAGTACTTC; d_gene: NA; v_gene: TRBV5-6; abundance: NA; len: 12; j_gene: TRBJ2-5
CDR3aa: CASRAQTDTNELYF; CDR3nt: TGTGCCAGTAGGGCCCAGACAGACACTAACGAGCTGTACTTC; d_gene: NA; v_gene: TRBV19; abundance: NA; len: 14; j_gene: TRBJ2-7
CDR3aa: CASSLGGTGSYEQYF; CDR3nt: TGTGCCAGCAGCTTAGGCGGGACAGGGAGCTACGAGCAGTACTTC; d_gene: TRBD1; v_gene: TRBV7-8; abundance: NA; len: 15; j_gene: TRBJ2-7
CDR3aa: CASQEPTEAFF; CDR3nt: TGTGCCTCCCAGGAGCCCACCGAGGCTTTCTTT; d_gene: NA; v_gene: TRBV30; abundance: few; len: 11; j_gene: TRBJ1-1
CDR3aa: CASSRSGTTHGYTF; CDR3nt: TGTGCCAGCAGCCGCAGTGGGACAACTCATGGCTACACCTTC; d_gene: NA; v_gene: TRBV7-9; abundance: NA; len: 14; j_gene: TRBJ1-2
CDR3aa: CASSSGTESLILYGYTF; CDR3nt: TGTGCCAGCAGCTCTGGAACAGAATCATTAATCCTCTATGGCTACACCTTC; d_gene: NA; v_gene: TRBV9; abundance: once; len: 17; j_gene: TRBJ1-2
CDR3aa: CASSPTGGDGYTF; CDR3nt: TGTGCCAGCTCGCCGACAGGGGGAGACGGCTACACCTTC; d_gene: TRBD1; v_gene: TRBV18; abundance: NA; len: 13; j_gene: TRBJ1-2
CDR3aa: CASSLVIGRLDTQYF; CDR3nt: TGTGCCAGCAGCTTAGTAATCGGCAGATTAGATACGCAGTATTTT; d_gene: NA; v_gene: TRBV7-9; abundance: NA; len: 15; j_gene: TRBJ2-3
CDR3aa: CASSLLGSYNSPLHF; CDR3nt: TGTGCCAGCAGTTTATTGGGCTCCTATAATTCACCCCTCCACTTT; d_gene: NA; v_gene: TRBV6-5; abundance: NA; len: 15; j_gene: TRBJ1-6
CDR3aa: CAISEPRDTRNTEAFF; CDR3nt: TGTGCCATCAGTGAGCCCCGGGACACCCGGAACACTGAAGCTTTCTTT; d_gene: NA; v_gene: TRBV10-3; abundance: NA; len: 16; j_gene: TRBJ1-1
CDR3aa: CASKGGDTQYF; CDR3nt: TGTGCCAGCAAGGGTGGAGATACGCAGTATTTT; d_gene: NA; v_gene: TRBV2; abundance: NA; len: 11; j_gene: TRBJ2-3